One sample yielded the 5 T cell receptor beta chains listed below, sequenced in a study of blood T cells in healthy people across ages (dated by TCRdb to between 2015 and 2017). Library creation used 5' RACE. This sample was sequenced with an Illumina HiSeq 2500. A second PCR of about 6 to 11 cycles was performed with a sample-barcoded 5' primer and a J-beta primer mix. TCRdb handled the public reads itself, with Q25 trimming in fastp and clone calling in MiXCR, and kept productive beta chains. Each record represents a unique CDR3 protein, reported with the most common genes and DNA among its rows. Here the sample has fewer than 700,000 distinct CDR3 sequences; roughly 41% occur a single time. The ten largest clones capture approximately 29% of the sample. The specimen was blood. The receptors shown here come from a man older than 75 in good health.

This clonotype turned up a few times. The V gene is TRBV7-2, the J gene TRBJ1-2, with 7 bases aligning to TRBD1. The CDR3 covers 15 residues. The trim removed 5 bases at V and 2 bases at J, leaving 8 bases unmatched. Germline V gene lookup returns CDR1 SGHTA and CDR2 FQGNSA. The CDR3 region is CASSLREGANYGYTF. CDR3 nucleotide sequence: TGTGCCAGCAGCCTCCGGGAGGGGGCGAACTATGGCTACACCTTC.

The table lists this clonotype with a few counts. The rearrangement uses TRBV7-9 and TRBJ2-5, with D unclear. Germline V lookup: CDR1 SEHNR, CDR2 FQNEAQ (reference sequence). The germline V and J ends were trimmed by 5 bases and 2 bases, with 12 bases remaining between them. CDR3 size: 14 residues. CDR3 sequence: CASSPSAAQETQYF. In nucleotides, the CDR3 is TGTGCCAGCAGCCCGTCCGCAGCACAAGAGACCCAGTACTTC.

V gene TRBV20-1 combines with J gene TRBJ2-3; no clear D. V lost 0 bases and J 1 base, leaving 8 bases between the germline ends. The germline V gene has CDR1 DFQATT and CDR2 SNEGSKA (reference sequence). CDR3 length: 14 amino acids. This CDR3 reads CSARDLSRTDTQYF. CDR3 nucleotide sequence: TGCAGTGCTAGAGATTTGTCTCGCACAGATACGCAGTATTTT.

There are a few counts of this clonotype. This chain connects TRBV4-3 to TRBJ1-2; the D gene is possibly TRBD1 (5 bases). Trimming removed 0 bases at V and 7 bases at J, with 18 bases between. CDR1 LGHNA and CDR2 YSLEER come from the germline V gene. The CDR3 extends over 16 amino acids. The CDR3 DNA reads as TGCGCCAGCAGCCAAGAAGGCGCAGGGAGGGGAGGTGGCTACACCTTC. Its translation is CASSQEGAGRGGGYTF.

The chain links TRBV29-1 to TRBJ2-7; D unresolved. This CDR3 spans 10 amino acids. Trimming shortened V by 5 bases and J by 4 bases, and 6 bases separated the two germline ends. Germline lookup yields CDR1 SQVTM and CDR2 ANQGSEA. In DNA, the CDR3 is TGCAGCGTTAGAACTTACGAGCAGTACTTC. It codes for CSVRTYEQYF.